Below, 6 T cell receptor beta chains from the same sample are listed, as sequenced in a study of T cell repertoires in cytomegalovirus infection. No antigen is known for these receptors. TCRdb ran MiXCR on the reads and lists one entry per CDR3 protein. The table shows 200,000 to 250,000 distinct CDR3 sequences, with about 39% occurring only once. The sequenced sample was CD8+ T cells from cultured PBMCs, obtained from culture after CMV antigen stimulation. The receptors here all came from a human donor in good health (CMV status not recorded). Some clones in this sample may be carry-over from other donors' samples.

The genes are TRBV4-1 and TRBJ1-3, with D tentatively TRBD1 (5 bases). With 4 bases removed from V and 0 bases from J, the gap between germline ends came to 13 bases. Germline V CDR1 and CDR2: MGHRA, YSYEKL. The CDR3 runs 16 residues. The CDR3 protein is CASSPAAGPSGNTIYF. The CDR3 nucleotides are TGCGCCAGCAGCCCAGCAGCAGGGCCCTCTGGAAACACCATATATTTT.

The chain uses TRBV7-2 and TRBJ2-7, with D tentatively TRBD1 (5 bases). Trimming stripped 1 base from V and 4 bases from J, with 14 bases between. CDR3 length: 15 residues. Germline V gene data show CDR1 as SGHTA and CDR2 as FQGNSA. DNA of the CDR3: TGTGCCAGCAGCTTAGGAAGGAACAGGATTTACGAGCAGTACTTC. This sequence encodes CASSLGRNRIYEQYF.

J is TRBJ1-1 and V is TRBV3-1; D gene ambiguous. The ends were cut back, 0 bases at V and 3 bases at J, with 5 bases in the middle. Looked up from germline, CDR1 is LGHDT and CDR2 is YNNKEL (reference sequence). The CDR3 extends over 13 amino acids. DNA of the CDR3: TGTGCCAGCAGCCAAGATGGGCACACTGAAGCTTTCTTT. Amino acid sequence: CASSQDGHTEAFF.

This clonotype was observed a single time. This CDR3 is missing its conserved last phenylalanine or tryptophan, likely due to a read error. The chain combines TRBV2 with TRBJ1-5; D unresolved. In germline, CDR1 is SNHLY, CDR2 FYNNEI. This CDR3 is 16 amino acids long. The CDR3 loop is CASSDAGNVGNQPQHL. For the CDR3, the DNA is TGTGCAAGCAGTGATGCGGGCAATGTGGGAAATCAGCCCCAGCATTTG.

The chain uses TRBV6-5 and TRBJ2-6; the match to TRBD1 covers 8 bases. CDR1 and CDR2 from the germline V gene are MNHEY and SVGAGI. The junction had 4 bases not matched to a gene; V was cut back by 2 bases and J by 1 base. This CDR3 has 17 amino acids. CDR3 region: CASSYTDRESGANVLTF. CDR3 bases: TGTGCCAGCAGTTACACGGACAGGGAATCTGGGGCCAACGTCCTGACTTTC.

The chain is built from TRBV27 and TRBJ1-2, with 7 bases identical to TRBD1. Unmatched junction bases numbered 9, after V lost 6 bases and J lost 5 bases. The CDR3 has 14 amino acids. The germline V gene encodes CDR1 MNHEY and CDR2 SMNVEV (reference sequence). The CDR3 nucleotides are TGTGCCAGCAGCCCAGGGGGTGTAATTTATGGCTACACCTTC. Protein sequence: CASSPGGVIYGYTF.